This paragraph reports one TCR beta chain. These data come from a study of blood T cell repertoires in COVID-19. Study-wide context: The study drew acute and convalescent COVID-19 samples from the United States, Italy and Spain. The cDNA or gDNA used as material had been derived from T cells, B-cell-depleted T cells, or PBMCs.

Per the study methods: It was from reference gene primer amplification that nucleated cell counts were estimated. Sequencing was performed with immunoSEQ multiplex PCR; in TCRdb, only in-frame clones are kept and a portion is missing. From that table come the V and J calls and clone size; the DNA was used to work out D and trimming. In the table there are hundreds of thousands of clones, 85% of which are singletons. Trimming stripped 3 bases from V and 4 bases from J, with 25 bases between. CDR1 is LNHNV and CDR2 is YYDKDF in the germline V gene (reference sequence). The CDR3 is 18 amino acids. The sequence was obtained from a woman aged 18-29 years with acute or convalescent COVID-19. The material sequenced was peripheral blood. The chain has TRBV15 and TRBJ2-7; maybe TRBD2 (5 bases). The CDR3 DNA sequence: TGTGCCACCAGCAGCGCGCCCGGAGTGGGGAGAGAATCGTACGAGCAGTACTTC. Translating gives CATSSAPGVGRESYEQYF. The full variable domain, in which reference TRBV15 and TRBJ2-7 provide the parts outside the CDR3, is DAMVIQNPRYQVTQFGKPVTLSCSQTLNHNVMYWYQQKSSQAPKLLFHYYDKDFNNEADTPDNFQSRRPNTSFCFLDIRSPGLGDTAMYLCATSSAPGVGRESYEQYFGPGTRLTVT.